These 26 T cell receptor beta chains were all obtained from the same sample, sequenced in a study of metastatic and nonmetastatic thyroid tumors. Ahead of thyroid surgery, no patient had received treatment of any kind. TCRdb reanalyzed the PCR reads via MiXCR. The data hold 35,000 to 50,000 clones, with approximately 24% observed a single time. Sequencing was carried out using tumor tissue. The source is a female donor with papillary thyroid cancer or a benign thyroid nodule (not recorded which). Some clones in this sample may be carry-over from other donors' samples.

This clone has ten or more counts. CDR3 sequence (DNA): TGCAGTGCTAGACTCCTAGCGGGAGATCTCAATGAGCAGTTCTTC. Its protein is CSARLLAGDLNEQFF. The chain is built from TRBV20-1 and TRBJ2-1; 10 bases map to TRBD2. V was pared by 2 bases and J by 6 bases, with 7 bases of the junction left unmatched. Germline loops: CDR1 DFQATT, CDR2 SNEGSKA (reference sequence). The CDR3 runs to 15 residues.

The V call is TRBV11-1, the J call TRBJ1-1, with 7 bases aligning to TRBD1. Germline V lookup: CDR1 SGHAT, CDR2 FQDESV (reference sequence). Trimming cost V 4 bases and J 3 bases; bases outside gene matches: 11. The CDR3 loop spans 16 amino acids. CDR3 DNA sequence: TGTGCCAGCAGCTCCCCGGGGGAGGGGGCCGACACTGAAGCTTTCTTT. Its translation is CASSSPGEGADTEAFF.

The V call is TRBV18, the J call TRBJ1-4, with D unclear. The CDR3 has 14 amino acids. From germline, CDR1 is KGHSH and CDR2 LQKENI. V lost 1 base and J 8 bases, leaving 11 bases between the germline ends. CDR3 nucleotides: TGTGCCAGCTCACCACTACGTAAGGCGGAAAAACTGTTTTTT. Translated, it gives CASSPLRKAEKLFF.

This clone came up many times. The rearrangement joins TRBV2 to TRBJ1-1; 7 bases agree with TRBD1. CDR1 is SNHLY, CDR2 FYNNEI, per germline. Trimming cost V 9 bases and J 7 bases; bases outside gene matches: 14. CDR3 length equals 14 residues. CDR3 coding DNA: TGTGCCAGTAGGAGGGGGCAGGGCGGAGGTGAAGCTTTCTTT. Its translation is CASRRGQGGGEAFF.

About this clone: At one of its ends the junction is not consistent with the germline gene, which may arise from a read error. The J gene is TRBJ2-1, the V gene TRBV15; D is uncertain. The CDR3 spans 13 residues. The germline CDR1 and CDR2 sequences are LNHNV and YYDKDF (reference sequence). CDR3 loop: CATSRDPYKEQFF. The CDR3 DNA reads TGTGCCACCAGCAGAGACCCCTACAAGGAGCAGTTCTTC.

This clone showed up just a few times. Here the CDR3 omits its conserved ending phenylalanine or tryptophan, so a read error is the likely source. The V gene is TRBV15, the J gene TRBJ2-7; D unclear. Germline loops: CDR1 LNHNV, CDR2 YYDKDF (reference sequence). CDR3 length equals 14 residues. This CDR3 is CATSRGPDGYDQYL. The CDR3 DNA follows: TGTGCCACCAGCAGGGGTCCGGACGGCTACGATCAGTACCTC.

The sample holds many counts of this clone. The chain couples TRBV6-6 to TRBJ1-2; D is ambiguous. The V gene lost 2 bases and the J gene lost 0 bases, with 7 bases spanning the gap. Per germline, CDR1 MNHNY and CDR2 SVGAGI (reference sequence). The CDR3 spans 14 residues. CDR3 coding DNA: TGTGCCAGCAGTTACAGCTACCCTAACTATGGCTACACCTTC. This sequence encodes CASSYSYPNYGYTF.

This clone showed up many times. The chain combines TRBV24-1 with TRBJ2-1; 7 bases line up with TRBD1. Germline trimming cut 2 bases from V and 8 bases from J; bases unmatched to any gene: 14. There are 17 residues in the CDR3. Germline-derived CDR1 and CDR2 are KGHDR and SFDVKD. The CDR3 nucleotides read TGTGCCACCAGTGATTCTGTCCGGGGACAGACTAATTATGAGCAGTTCTTC. Protein: CATSDSVRGQTNYEQFF.

Written as DNA, the CDR3 is TGCAGTGCTTTACAGTCTGGGGCCAACGTCCTGACTTTC. Its translation is CSALQSGANVLTF. The rearrangement joins TRBV20-1 to TRBJ2-6, with D unresolved. The CDR3 spans 13 residues. In germline, CDR1 is DFQATT, CDR2 SNEGSKA (reference sequence). The V end was cut by 5 bases, the J end by 1 base, with 6 bases between.

The chain uses TRBV20-1 and TRBJ2-7; D not certain. V was shortened by 3 bases and J by 0 bases, with 12 bases between the two germline ends. The CDR3 runs 14 residues. The germline gives CDR1 DFQATT, CDR2 SNEGSKA (reference sequence). The CDR3 spells CSASEGPRSYEQYV. The CDR3 coding sequence is TGCAGTGCTAGTGAAGGGCCCCGCTCCTACGAGCAGTACGTC.

A few counts support this clone. The V gene is TRBV12-3 or TRBV12-4, the J gene TRBJ2-3; D gene unclear. The length of the CDR3 is 14 residues. Trimming took 6 bases from V and 5 from J, leaving 15 bases between them. CDR3 region: CASSLRIRLDTQYF. For the CDR3, the DNA is TGTGCCAGCAGCCTGAGAATTCGCCTAGATACGCAGTATTTT.

The CDR3 DNA sequence: TGTGCCAGCAGCGGACACCACCAAGAGACCCAGTACTTC. Translation: CASSGHHQETQYF. The chain employs TRBV6-1 and TRBJ2-5, with D possibly matching TRBD1 (5 bases). CDR1 MNHNS and CDR2 SASEGT come from the germline V gene. This CDR3 spans 13 amino acids. Trimming took 6 bases from V and 0 from J, leaving 8 bases between them.

This chain links TRBV6-1 with TRBJ2-5; 11 bases are shared with TRBD1. The V gene end was trimmed by 3 bases and the J gene end by 4 bases; junction bases not matched to a gene: 4. The CDR3 consists of 15 residues. CDR1 is MNHNS and CDR2 is SASEGT in the germline V gene. CDR3 nucleotides: TGTGCCAGCAGTGAGGGACAGGGGGGGGGAGAGACCCAGTACTTC. This sequence encodes CASSEGQGGGETQYF.

The chain is built from TRBV18 and TRBJ2-5, with 7 bases identical to TRBD1. CDR1 is KGHSH, CDR2 LQKENI, per germline. This CDR3 has 15 amino acids. V shed 2 bases and J 0 bases; nucleotides not matched to a gene: 3. CDR3 DNA: TGTGCCAGCTCACCAAACGACAGGGACCAAGAGACCCAGTACTTC. It specifies CASSPNDRDQETQYF.

The chain joins TRBV6-1 to TRBJ2-7; no firm D call. CDR3 length equals 13 residues. CDR1 MNHNS and CDR2 SASEGT come from the germline V gene. The V end was cut by 2 bases, the J end by 3 bases, with 8 bases between. In nucleotides, the CDR3 is TGTGCCAGCAGTGAATCGAAGTTCTACGAGCAGTACTTC. Residues: CASSESKFYEQYF.

This clone was counted ten times or more. CDR3 sequence: CSARRVTSGGYPQLAKNIQYF. Written as DNA, the CDR3 is TGCAGTGCGCGAAGGGTGACTAGCGGGGGCTATCCTCAACTAGCCAAAAACATTCAGTACTTC. V and J are TRBV20-1 and TRBJ2-4, with 12 nucleotides matching TRBD2. Germline assignment: CDR1 DFQATT and CDR2 SNEGSKA (reference sequence). The J segment lost 0 bases and the V segment lost 6 bases, leaving 21 bases of the junction unmatched. The CDR3 is made up of 21 amino acids.

Many counts were recorded for this clone. In DNA form, the CDR3 reads TGTGCCAGCAGCCCGTACCTGACGGGCGCTGGCAATGAGCAGTTCTTC. Protein product: CASSPYLTGAGNEQFF. The V and J genes are TRBV7-2 and TRBJ2-1; D is ambiguous. The CDR3 is 16 amino acids. V was shortened by 5 bases and J by 6 bases, with 20 bases between the two germline ends. In germline, CDR1 is SGHTA, CDR2 FQGNSA. Combining the CDR3 with reference TRBV7-2 and TRBJ2-1 gives the whole variable domain GAGVSQSPSNKVTEKGKDVELRCDPISGHTALYWYRQSLGQGLEFLIYFQGNSAPDKSGLPSDRFSAERTGGSVSTLTIQRTQQEDSAVYLCASSPYLTGAGNEQFFGPGTRLTVL.

This clone was observed at least ten times. This rearrangement joins TRBV30 to TRBJ1-2; TRBD1 is a possible D gene (5 bases). This CDR3 is 16 amino acids long. Germline-derived CDR1 and CDR2 are GTSNPN and SVGIG (reference sequence). The V end was cut by 2 bases, the J end by 0 bases, with 16 bases between. This chain's CDR3 is CAWSRTGTSANYGYTF. The CDR3 DNA sequence: TGTGCCTGGAGTCGGACCGGGACGTCAGCTAACTATGGCTACACCTTC.

This clone was found many times. The V and J genes are TRBV25-1 and TRBJ2-3; 7 bases fit TRBD1. Losses at the gene ends were 2 bases for V and 6 bases for J; bases not matched to a gene: 5. Germline V gene sequence: CDR1 MGHDK, CDR2 SYGVNS. The CDR3 covers 14 residues. The CDR3 is CASSEEGTEDTQYF. DNA for the CDR3: TGTGCCAGCAGTGAAGAGGGGACAGAGGATACGCAGTATTTT.

This clone was counted at least ten times. V is TRBV5-1 and J is TRBJ2-7; weak D call: TRBD1 (6 bases). V lost 4 bases and J lost 6, with 14 bases in between. CDR1 is SGHRS, CDR2 YFSETQ, per germline. This CDR3 has 13 residues. The CDR3 region has the DNA TGCGCCAGCAGCGCGGACAGCTGGGGCGAGCAGTACTTC. It specifies CASSADSWGEQYF.

J is TRBJ2-3 and V is TRBV7-2, with D possibly TRBD2 on 6 matching bases. This CDR3 contains 14 residues. Trimming shortened V by 6 bases and J by 1 base, and 11 bases separated the two germline ends. CDR1 and CDR2 (germline): SGHTA, FQGNSA. The CDR3 DNA sequence: TGTGCCAGCAGTCGGAGGGCCGGCACAGATACGCAGTATTTT. It specifies CASSRRAGTDTQYF. Based on the CDR3 plus reference TRBV7-2 and TRBJ2-3, the full variable domain is GAGVSQSPSNKVTEKGKDVELRCDPISGHTALYWYRQSLGQGLEFLIYFQGNSAPDKSGLPSDRFSAERTGGSVSTLTIQRTQQEDSAVYLCASSRRAGTDTQYFGPGTRLTVL.

V gene TRBV20-1 combines with J gene TRBJ2-3; D not resolved. Germline CDR1 reads DFQATT; CDR2 reads SNEGSKA (reference sequence). V was cut by 0 bases and J by 2 bases, with 6 bases left in between. The CDR3 covers 13 residues. In nucleotides, the CDR3 is TGCAGTGCTAGAGAGGATATCACAGATACGCAGTATTTT. Translated, it gives CSAREDITDTQYF.

This clone was seen more than once but under ten times. Germline is not matched at one junction end, which may reflect a read error. The CDR3 nucleotides are TGTGCCAGCGGTGACAGGGGCAATCAGCCCCAGCATTTT. Amino acids: CASGDRGNQPQHF. The chain uses TRBV6-1 and TRBJ1-5, with 7 bases matching TRBD1. The CDR3 length is 13 residues. Germline V gene data show CDR1 as MNHNS and CDR2 as SASEGT.

This clone has only a few counts. This chain uses TRBV6-6 with TRBJ1-1, with D uncertain. V lost 2 bases to trimming and J lost 5 bases, with 12 bases between them. The CDR3 contains 14 residues. Germline lookup yields CDR1 MNHNY and CDR2 SVGAGI (reference sequence). CDR3 DNA sequence: TGTGCCAGCAGTTACAGAGGGCGGGAGACTGAAGCTTTCTTT. Translating it yields CASSYRGRETEAFF.

This clone was counted at least ten times. The J gene is TRBJ2-5, the V gene TRBV5-6; maybe TRBD2 (6 bases). Germline values: CDR1 SGHDT, CDR2 YYEEEE. This CDR3 is built from 16 residues. Trimming removed 3 bases from V and 2 bases from J, with 17 bases in between. CDR3 in amino acids: CASSSLAGRGQETQYF. For the CDR3, the DNA is TGTGCCAGCAGCTCCCTGGCGGGGAGAGGGCAAGAGACCCAGTACTTC. The full variable domain, in which reference TRBV5-6 and TRBJ2-5 provide the parts outside the CDR3, is DAGVTQSPTHLIKTRGQQVTLRCSPKSGHDTVSWYQQALGQGPQFIFQYYEEEERQRGNFPDRFSGHQFPNYSSELNVNALLLGDSALYLCASSSLAGRGQETQYFGPGTRLLVL.

This clone was seen many times. The gene calls are TRBV6-2 or TRBV6-3 and TRBJ2-5, with a possible D match to TRBD2 (6 bases). CDR3 size: 12 residues. Germline V lookup: CDR1 MNHEY, CDR2 SVGEGT. The CDR3: CTSAGMGETQYF. DNA of the CDR3: TGTACCTCCGCGGGGATGGGGGAGACCCAGTACTTC.